A single sample is the source of the 13 T cell receptor beta chains below, sequenced in a study. Tregs were sorted as CD4+CD25+CD127-/low cells. Adaptor-ligated barcode primers were used to amplify TRBV12-4/TRBJ1-2 clonotypes. TCRdb used MiXCR to reprocess the multiplex PCR reads, holding one entry per CDR3 protein. This repertoire shows 550 to 700 distinct CDR3 sequences, approximately 5% found once; its top ten account for 30% to 40%. Sequences were obtained from tumor-infiltrating Tregs sorted from the breast tumor. Receptor source: a female donor with breast cancer.

This clonotype is categorized as medium-sized (0.01 to 0.1%). The J gene is TRBJ1-2, the V gene TRBV12-3 or TRBV12-4; D is unclear. This CDR3 comprises 13 residues. The V and J ends lost 5 bases and 4 bases respectively, with 11 bases between them. CDR3 in amino acids: CASSTAGVYGYTF. As DNA, the CDR3 is TGTGCCAGCAGTACAGCCGGGGTCTATGGCTACACCTTC.

This clonotype is categorized as medium-sized (0.01 to 0.1%). The V call is TRBV12-3 or TRBV12-4, the J call TRBJ1-2; D unclear. The V end was cut by 7 bases, the J end by 5 bases, with 11 bases between. CDR3 length: 12 amino acids. The CDR3 DNA reads as TGTGCCAGCACCACCTCGGTTTATGGCTACACCTTC. This codes for CASTTSVYGYTF.

This clonotype was detected ten times or more. J is TRBJ1-2 and V is TRBV12-3 or TRBV12-4; D might be TRBD1 (5 bases). V lost 4 bases and J lost 9, with 18 bases in between. The CDR3 totals 14 residues. The CDR3 reads CASSYSGTDHRYTF. CDR3 coding DNA: TGTGCCAGCAGTTATTCTGGGACGGATCATCGCTACACCTTC.

By sample fraction, this clonotype is medium-sized. The CDR3 loop is CASSLARRRGRANYGYTF. The CDR3 nucleotides are TGTGCCAGCAGTTTAGCCCGACGCAGGGGCCGAGCTAACTATGGCTACACCTTC. The V and J genes are TRBV12-3 or TRBV12-4 and TRBJ1-2; TRBD1 might be the D (6 bases). Trimming removed 0 bases at V and 0 bases at J, with 17 bases between. This CDR3 comprises 18 residues.

This clonotype rates as medium-sized. This sequence joins TRBV12-3 or TRBV12-4 and TRBJ1-2, with 7 nucleotides matching TRBD1. CDR3 size: 12 residues. V trimming: 8 bases; J trimming: 4 bases; junction bases outside the gene matches: 4. CDR3: CASGDSPYGYTF. CDR3 in DNA: TGTGCCAGCGGGGACAGCCCCTATGGCTACACCTTC.

In its sample, this clonotype ranks as large. V gene TRBV12-3 or TRBV12-4 combines with J gene TRBJ1-2; D is uncertain. V lost 3 bases, J lost 3 bases, and 8 bases lay in between. The CDR3 extends over 13 amino acids. The CDR3 DNA follows: TGTGCCAGCAGTTTTCGCGTACACTATGGCTACACCTTC. Translating it yields CASSFRVHYGYTF.

This clonotype is categorized as large. This chain uses TRBV12-3 or TRBV12-4 with TRBJ1-2, with D unclear. V was clipped by 3 bases and J by 6 bases, with 14 bases between them. The CDR3 runs 14 residues. The CDR3 DNA reads TGTGCCAGCAGTTTCGGTAAGGGAACGAATGGCTACACCTTC. It encodes CASSFGKGTNGYTF.

This clonotype rates as large. The V and J genes are TRBV12-3 or TRBV12-4 and TRBJ1-2; TRBD1 is a possible D gene (5 bases). Trimming cost V 1 base and J 8 bases, with 11 bases left between them. This CDR3 spans 13 amino acids. CDR3 sequence (DNA): TGTGCCAGCAGTTTAGAGGGGAGTGGAGGCTACACCTTC. Its protein product is CASSLEGSGGYTF.

This clonotype is large within its sample. DNA of the CDR3: TGTGCCAGCAGTTTTACAGTGTACGGCTACACCTTC. Its translation is CASSFTVYGYTF. The V gene is TRBV12-3 or TRBV12-4, the J gene TRBJ1-2; unclear D gene. V lost 3 bases, J lost 8 bases, and 10 bases lay in between. The CDR3 is 12 residues long.

This clonotype is medium-sized by share. The chain links TRBV12-3 or TRBV12-4 to TRBJ1-2, with D perhaps matching TRBD1 (6 bases). This CDR3 has 15 residues. V shed 2 bases and J shed 3 bases, with 13 bases lying between them. The CDR3 DNA reads as TGTGCCAGCAGTTTATCAGTGGACAGTTACTATGGCTACACCTTC. Protein product: CASSLSVDSYYGYTF.

This clonotype is termed medium-sized. The J gene is TRBJ1-2, the V gene TRBV12-3 or TRBV12-4, with D perhaps TRBD1 (6 bases). Trimming took off 6 bases at V and 7 bases at J, with 15 bases between the two ends. The CDR3 consists of 13 residues. CDR3 DNA: TGTGCCAGCAGCGCCGGGACAAGGAGTGGCTACACCTTC. It is translated as CASSAGTRSGYTF.

This clonotype is categorized as medium-sized. The chain links TRBV12-3 or TRBV12-4 to TRBJ1-2, with D possibly TRBD1 on 5 matching bases. The V gene lost 6 bases and the J gene lost 4 bases, with 12 bases spanning the gap. This CDR3 has 13 amino acids. The CDR3 coding sequence is TGTGCCAGCAGCCTTACTCAGGGCTATGGCTACACCTTC. The encoded protein is CASSLTQGYGYTF.

This clonotype is judged medium-sized. V is TRBV12-3 or TRBV12-4 and J is TRBJ1-2; D call uncertain. This CDR3 contains 11 residues. V was trimmed by 5 bases and J by 7 bases, leaving 8 bases between them. The CDR3 sequence: CASSRDFGYTF. CDR3 DNA sequence: TGTGCCAGCAGTAGGGATTTTGGCTACACCTTC.